Listed below are T cell receptor beta chains from one sample, sequenced in a study of control samples from healthy donors and cancer patients. Sequencing was performed with immunoSEQ multiplex PCR; in TCRdb, only in-frame clones are kept and a portion is missing. This sample carries 70,000 to 90,000 clones, around 94% of them seen once, and the ten largest clones take about 6.2%. The sequencing sample was made of blood. All receptors come from a middle-aged woman in good health. The CDR3 runs from the conserved cysteine through the conserved F or W. A D gene is named only where the DNA matches it firmly. Part of the rows lack a size; the others show once, few, many or a class for expanded clones.

D gene: .; V gene: TRBV27; CDR3 length: 17; clone size: .; J gene: TRBJ2-7; CDR3 DNA: TGTGCCAGCAGTTTATCGAGCGGGTTTGAGAGCTCCTACGAGCAGTACTTC; CDR3 protein: CASSLSSGFESSYEQYF
D gene: TRBD2; V gene: TRBV2; CDR3 length: 18; clone size: .; J gene: TRBJ2-7; CDR3 DNA: TGTGCCAGCAGTGGGGGTAGCGGGAACAGTTTTGGGGCCTACGAGCAGTACTTC; CDR3 protein: CASSGGSGNSFGAYEQYF
D gene: .; V gene: TRBV6-5; CDR3 length: 13; clone size: .; J gene: TRBJ1-5; CDR3 DNA: TGTGCCACCGGCGAGTTTAGCAATCAGCCCCAGCATTTT; CDR3 protein: CATGEFSNQPQHF
D gene: .; V gene: TRBV5-4; CDR3 length: 12; clone size: .; J gene: TRBJ2-1; CDR3 DNA: TGTGCCAGCAGCTTAGGGGCCGGGGAGCAGTTCTTC; CDR3 protein: CASSLGAGEQFF
D gene: .; V gene: TRBV7-8; CDR3 length: 15; clone size: .; J gene: TRBJ1-1; CDR3 DNA: TGTGCCAGCAGCTTATCCTGGCCGAATCAGGGTAAAGCTTTCTTT; CDR3 protein: CASSLSWPNQGKAFF
D gene: .; V gene: TRBV10-3; CDR3 length: 17; clone size: once; J gene: TRBJ1-6; CDR3 DNA: TGTGCCATCAGCGCCAGGTCGCAGACATTCTATAATTCACCCCTCCACTTT; CDR3 protein: CAISARSQTFYNSPLHF
D gene: .; V gene: TRBV28; CDR3 length: 13; clone size: .; J gene: TRBJ1-2; CDR3 DNA: TGTGCCAGCAGCCGCAGGGGTTCCTGGGGCTACACCTTC; CDR3 protein: CASSRRGSWGYTF
D gene: TRBD1; V gene: TRBV18; CDR3 length: 13; clone size: .; J gene: TRBJ2-7; CDR3 DNA: TGTGCCAGCTCAGAGGGACAGAACTACGAGCAGTACTTC; CDR3 protein: CASSEGQNYEQYF
D gene: .; V gene: TRBV18; CDR3 length: 16; clone size: .; J gene: TRBJ1-1; CDR3 DNA: TGTGCCAGCTCCCCCCAAACCTTACTGCAGAACACTGAAGCTTTCTTT; CDR3 protein: CASSPQTLLQNTEAFF
D gene: .; V gene: TRBV7-2; CDR3 length: 14; clone size: .; J gene: TRBJ2-2; CDR3 DNA: TGTGCCAGCAGCCCTAACCCCTGGTCCGGGGAGCTGTTTTTT; CDR3 protein: CASSPNPWSGELFF
D gene: TRBD1; V gene: TRBV6-5; CDR3 length: 15; clone size: .; J gene: TRBJ2-3; CDR3 DNA: TGTGCCAGCAGTTACGTACAGGGGGGCGCAGATACGCAGTATTTT; CDR3 protein: CASSYVQGGADTQYF
D gene: .; V gene: TRBV28; CDR3 length: 13; clone size: .; J gene: TRBJ1-2; CDR3 DNA: TGTGCCAGCACTACCGGGACGCTCTTTGGCTACACCTTC; CDR3 protein: CASTTGTLFGYTF
D gene: .; V gene: TRBV10-2; CDR3 length: 14; clone size: .; J gene: TRBJ1-1; CDR3 DNA: TGCGCCAGTTGGACCGTTTCCTTGAGTTCTGAAGCTTTCTTT; CDR3 protein: CASWTVSLSSEAFF
D gene: .; V gene: TRBV7-9; CDR3 length: 15; clone size: .; J gene: TRBJ1-3; CDR3 DNA: TGTGCCAGCAGCCCGCGACTCCACCACGGAAACACCATATATTTT; CDR3 protein: CASSPRLHHGNTIYF
D gene: .; V gene: TRBV7-8; CDR3 length: 13; clone size: .; J gene: TRBJ1-5; CDR3 DNA: TGTGCCAGCAGCGGACAGTTCAATCAGCCCCAGCATTTT; CDR3 protein: CASSGQFNQPQHF
D gene: .; V gene: TRBV29-1; CDR3 length: 14; clone size: .; J gene: TRBJ2-7; CDR3 DNA: TGCAGCGTTGAAGGGGTGGGAAGTCCCTACGAGCAGTACTTC; CDR3 protein: CSVEGVGSPYEQYF
D gene: TRBD2; V gene: TRBV7-3; CDR3 length: 15; clone size: .; J gene: TRBJ2-7; CDR3 DNA: TGTGCCAGCAGCTCCCTCGCGGGGGTCTCCTACGAGCAGTACTTC; CDR3 protein: CASSSLAGVSYEQYF
D gene: .; V gene: TRBV18; CDR3 length: 15; clone size: once; J gene: TRBJ2-7; CDR3 DNA: TGTGCCAGCTCACTCCCAGGGGAGAGCTCCTACGAGCAGTACTTC; CDR3 protein: CASSLPGESSYEQYF
D gene: .; V gene: TRBV19; CDR3 length: 15; clone size: few; J gene: TRBJ1-5; CDR3 DNA: TGTGCCAGTAGCCCCCAGGGAGGCGGGTTCCAGCCCCAGCATTTT; CDR3 protein: CASSPQGGGFQPQHF
D gene: .; V gene: TRBV5-5; CDR3 length: 13; clone size: .; J gene: TRBJ1-1; CDR3 DNA: TGTGCCAGCAGCTTGACCCGGAACACTGAAGCTTTCTTT; CDR3 protein: CASSLTRNTEAFF
D gene: .; V gene: TRBV19; CDR3 length: 14; clone size: .; J gene: TRBJ1-6; CDR3 DNA: TGTGCCAGTAGTATAGTAGGGTCCTCGTCACCCCTCCACTTT; CDR3 protein: CASSIVGSSSPLHF
D gene: TRBD1; V gene: TRBV19; CDR3 length: 17; clone size: once; J gene: TRBJ1-5; CDR3 DNA: TGTGCCAGTAGTTATGGGACAGGGGTTCCCACTAGTCAGCCCCAGCATTTT; CDR3 protein: CASSYGTGVPTSQPQHF
D gene: .; V gene: TRBV29-1; CDR3 length: 14; clone size: .; J gene: TRBJ1-1; CDR3 DNA: TGCAGCGTTGAAGATAGTGGGGGCCGGACTGAAGCTTTCTTT; CDR3 protein: CSVEDSGGRTEAFF
D gene: .; V gene: TRBV6-2/TRBV6-3; CDR3 length: 12; clone size: once; J gene: TRBJ1-6; CDR3 DNA: TGTGCCAGCAGTTCGGCGGGTCTTCTTCTCCACTTT; CDR3 protein: CASSSAGLLLHF
D gene: .; V gene: TRBV19; CDR3 length: 12; clone size: .; J gene: TRBJ2-7; CDR3 DNA: TGTGCCAGTAGTGTCGGGACTTACGAGCAGTACTTC; CDR3 protein: CASSVGTYEQYF
D gene: .; V gene: TRBV5-1; CDR3 length: 13; clone size: .; J gene: TRBJ1-2; CDR3 DNA: TGCGCCAGCAGCCCCGGGACTTTCTATGGCTACACCTTC; CDR3 protein: CASSPGTFYGYTF
D gene: .; V gene: TRBV18; CDR3 length: 14; clone size: .; J gene: TRBJ1-1; CDR3 DNA: TGTGCCAGCTCACTTAGACAGGAGAACACTGAAGCTTTCTTT; CDR3 protein: CASSLRQENTEAFF
D gene: TRBD1; V gene: TRBV15; CDR3 length: 15; clone size: .; J gene: TRBJ2-1; CDR3 DNA: TGTGCCACCAGCAGAGGCGGGACAGGGAGGAATGAGCAGTTCTTC; CDR3 protein: CATSRGGTGRNEQFF
D gene: .; V gene: TRBV7-9; CDR3 length: 14; clone size: .; J gene: TRBJ2-2; CDR3 DNA: TGTGCCAGCAGCTTTCCGCCGAACACCGGGGAGCTGTTTTTT; CDR3 protein: CASSFPPNTGELFF
D gene: .; V gene: TRBV10-3; CDR3 length: 17; clone size: .; J gene: TRBJ2-7; CDR3 DNA: TGTGCCATCAGTGAGTCCGTACAGTACCCCAACAACTACGAGCAGTACTTC; CDR3 protein: CAISESVQYPNNYEQYF
D gene: .; V gene: TRBV5-5; CDR3 length: 16; clone size: .; J gene: TRBJ1-4; CDR3 DNA: TGTGCCAGCAGTTATCGTCCAGGGGCAACTAATGAAAAACTGTTTTTT; CDR3 protein: CASSYRPGATNEKLFF
D gene: .; V gene: TRBV6-2/TRBV6-3; CDR3 length: 15; clone size: .; J gene: TRBJ2-7; CDR3 DNA: TGTGCCAGCAGTCCCGGGATGGACGGATTCTACGAGCAGTACTTC; CDR3 protein: CASSPGMDGFYEQYF
D gene: .; V gene: TRBV29-1; CDR3 length: 13; clone size: .; J gene: TRBJ1-2; CDR3 DNA: TGCAGCGTTGAGCAGACATCTAACTATGGCTACACCTTC; CDR3 protein: CSVEQTSNYGYTF
D gene: .; V gene: TRBV7-8; CDR3 length: 12; clone size: .; J gene: TRBJ1-2; CDR3 DNA: TGTGCCAGCAGCTCCGCAGGTTCAGGCTACACCTTC; CDR3 protein: CASSSAGSGYTF
D gene: .; V gene: TRBV7-2; CDR3 length: 14; clone size: .; J gene: TRBJ1-5; CDR3 DNA: TGTGCCAGCAGCCGGACAGACGGCAATCAGCCCCAGCATTTT; CDR3 protein: CASSRTDGNQPQHF
D gene: .; V gene: TRBV24-1; CDR3 length: 14; clone size: .; J gene: TRBJ2-1; CDR3 DNA: TGTGCCACCACGGCGGGCGGGATTTACAATGAGCAGTTCTTC; CDR3 protein: CATTAGGIYNEQFF
D gene: .; V gene: TRBV13; CDR3 length: 14; clone size: .; J gene: TRBJ2-3; CDR3 DNA: TGTGCCAGCAGCTCTTATTCACTAGGAAATACGCAGTATTTT; CDR3 protein: CASSSYSLGNTQYF
D gene: .; V gene: TRBV19; CDR3 length: 13; clone size: .; J gene: TRBJ2-2; CDR3 DNA: TGTGCCAGTCTAGGGCTGGCAACCGGGGAGCTGTTTTTT; CDR3 protein: CASLGLATGELFF
D gene: .; V gene: TRBV2; CDR3 length: 12; clone size: .; J gene: TRBJ2-7; CDR3 DNA: TGTGCCAGCAGTGAGTACTACTACGAGCAGTACTTC; CDR3 protein: CASSEYYYEQYF
D gene: .; V gene: TRBV10-3; CDR3 length: 13; clone size: .; J gene: TRBJ2-4; CDR3 DNA: TGTGCCATCAAGGAAGGGACCAAAAACATTCAGTACTTC; CDR3 protein: CAIKEGTKNIQYF
D gene: .; V gene: TRBV6-1; CDR3 length: 17; clone size: .; J gene: TRBJ2-3; CDR3 DNA: TGTGCCAGCAGTGAAGGAAGGTCTAGCAGAAGCACAGATACGCAGTATTTT; CDR3 protein: CASSEGRSSRSTDTQYF
D gene: .; V gene: TRBV28; CDR3 length: 13; clone size: .; J gene: TRBJ1-5; CDR3 DNA: TGTGCCAGCACCCGCAGGAGCAATCAGCCCCAGCATTTT; CDR3 protein: CASTRRSNQPQHF
D gene: TRBD1; V gene: TRBV7-9; CDR3 length: 14; clone size: .; J gene: TRBJ1-6; CDR3 DNA: TGTGCCAGCAGGGACAGGGGTGGCAATTCACCCCTCCACTTT; CDR3 protein: CASRDRGGNSPLHF
D gene: TRBD2; V gene: TRBV2; CDR3 length: 14; clone size: .; J gene: TRBJ2-1; CDR3 DNA: TGTGCCAGCAGTGACCAGCGGGGTTACAATGAGCAGTTCTTC; CDR3 protein: CASSDQRGYNEQFF
D gene: .; V gene: TRBV3-1/TRBV3-2; CDR3 length: 15; clone size: .; J gene: TRBJ1-5; CDR3 DNA: TGTGCCAGCAGCCAAGTGGCGGGGAACAATCAGCCCCAGCATTTT; CDR3 protein: CASSQVAGNNQPQHF
D gene: .; V gene: TRBV11-2; CDR3 length: 16; clone size: .; J gene: TRBJ1-3; CDR3 DNA: TGTGCCAGCAGCTCCGGGACGTTTGTCTCTGGAAACACCATATATTTT; CDR3 protein: CASSSGTFVSGNTIYF
D gene: .; V gene: TRBV7-2; CDR3 length: 13; clone size: .; J gene: TRBJ1-5; CDR3 DNA: TGTGCCAGCAGTTCATTGACCAATCAGCCCCAGCATTTT; CDR3 protein: CASSSLTNQPQHF
D gene: TRBD2; V gene: TRBV10-3; CDR3 length: 13; clone size: .; J gene: TRBJ2-5; CDR3 DNA: TGTGCCACAAAAAGCGGGGGGACCGAGACCCAGTACTTC; CDR3 protein: CATKSGGTETQYF